Each of the 6 T cell receptor beta chains below was sequenced from the same sample in a study of blood T cell repertoires in COVID-19. Sequencing was performed with immunoSEQ multiplex PCR; in TCRdb, only in-frame clones are kept and a portion is missing. The repertoire holds fewer than 350,000 clones, with around 85% as singletons. Sequenced material: PBMCs or T cells enriched from blood (not recorded which). The receptors shown here come from a woman in her forties or fifties who had recovered from COVID-19.

The chain employs TRBV4-2 and TRBJ1-4; a possible D gene is TRBD1 (6 bases). V dropped 0 bases and J dropped 11 bases, with 22 bases sitting between them. This CDR3 is built from 17 residues. The germline V gene encodes CDR1 LGHNA and CDR2 YNFKEQ. The DNA of the CDR3 is TGTGCCAGCAGCCAAGATCATATTAGGGGGGGAACGGATAAACTGTTTTTT. Encoded protein: CASSQDHIRGGTDKLFF.

This clone has a single count. V gene TRBV19 combines with J gene TRBJ1-2; D is possibly TRBD1 (6 bases). Trimming cost V 5 bases and J 4 bases, with 14 bases left between them. There are 14 residues in the CDR3. Germline-derived CDR1 and CDR2 are LNHDA and SQIVND (reference sequence). This CDR3 reads CASSQTDRFYGYTF. The CDR3 nucleotides are TGTGCCAGTAGTCAAACAGACAGGTTCTATGGCTACACCTTC.

This chain joins TRBV9 and TRBJ1-4; TRBD1 aligns across 8 bases. V lost 4 bases to trimming and J lost 5 bases; unmatched junction nucleotides: 4. Germline V gene sequence: CDR1 SGDLS, CDR2 YYNGEE. This CDR3 contains 14 residues. CDR3 coding DNA: TGTGCCAGCAGCCGGACAGGGAACAATGAAAAACTGTTTTTT. Translated, it gives CASSRTGNNEKLFF.

The rearrangement joins TRBV19 to TRBJ1-1, with no clear D. The CDR3 is made up of 12 amino acids. V was shortened by 3 bases and J by 5 bases, with 7 bases between the two germline ends. Germline values: CDR1 LNHDA, CDR2 SQIVND (reference sequence). CDR3 loop: CASSIFETEAFF. In DNA, the CDR3 is TGTGCCAGTAGTATCTTTGAGACTGAAGCTTTCTTT.

The gene calls are TRBV30 and TRBJ2-4; D is perhaps TRBD1 (5 bases). The germline V and J ends were trimmed by 2 bases and 0 bases, with 8 bases remaining between them. In germline, CDR1 is GTSNPN, CDR2 SVGIG (reference sequence). This CDR3 is built from 14 residues. The CDR3 coding sequence is TGTGCCTGGAGTCTAGGGGTAGCCAAAAACATTCAGTACTTC. Translated: CAWSLGVAKNIQYF.

In its sample, this clone was seen once. V is TRBV7-9 and J is TRBJ2-1; TRBD2 is a possible D gene (6 bases). CDR3 length: 15 amino acids. The V gene lost 5 bases and the J gene lost 4 bases, with 15 bases spanning the gap. From germline, CDR1 is SEHNR and CDR2 FQNEAQ (reference sequence). This CDR3 is CASSIGTGYYNEQFF. The DNA of the CDR3 is TGTGCCAGCAGCATCGGGACTGGGTATTACAATGAGCAGTTCTTC.